The 32 T cell receptor beta chains given below trace back to one sample, sequenced in a study of response to subunit inactivated influenza vaccine. Via MiXCR, TCRdb re-called the RT-PCR reads, giving one row per CDR3 protein. The table records around 300,000 distinct CDR3 sequences, approximately 23% of them present only once. The specimen comprised PBMCs from blood, sampled less than 22 months after vaccination. These receptors originate from a man aged 50-75 years who received an inactivated influenza vaccine.

This clonotype was recorded a few times. V is TRBV6-2 or TRBV6-3 and J is TRBJ1-5, with D unresolved. The CDR3 runs to 17 residues. The ends were cut back, 1 base at V and 2 bases at J, with 15 bases in the middle. CDR1 is MNHEY and CDR2 is SVGEGT in the germline V gene. The CDR3 reads CASSYWTALRGNQPQHF. The DNA for the CDR3 is TGTGCCAGCAGTTACTGGACGGCCCTTCGAGGCAATCAGCCCCAGCATTTT.

This clonotype was recorded at least ten times. The rearrangement joins TRBV7-9 to TRBJ1-2; 9 bases agree with TRBD1. Looked up from germline, CDR1 is SEHNR and CDR2 is FQNEAQ (reference sequence). V lost 0 bases to trimming and J lost 3 bases; unmatched junction nucleotides: 2. This CDR3 is built from 15 residues. This chain's CDR3 is CASSLARQGDYGYTF. CDR3 bases: TGTGCCAGCAGCTTAGCCCGACAGGGGGACTATGGCTACACCTTC.

This clonotype was recorded a few times. The J gene is TRBJ1-1, the V gene TRBV4-3; the D is unclear. Deletions cut 0 bases from V and 4 bases from J, with 6 bases between. Germline assignment: CDR1 LGHNA and CDR2 YSLEER. The CDR3 contains 13 residues. This CDR3 is CASSQDLGTEAFF. The CDR3 DNA reads as TGCGCCAGCAGCCAAGATTTAGGCACTGAAGCTTTCTTT.

This clonotype was counted a few times. The chain joins TRBV3-1 to TRBJ1-1; no definite D call. The CDR3 contains 15 residues. V was pared by 5 bases and J by 3 bases, with 16 bases between. The germline CDR1 and CDR2 sequences are LGHDT and YNNKEL (reference sequence). CDR3 sequence (DNA): TGTGCCAGCAGCACCGGGCGGGGTGGGGACACTGAAGCTTTCTTT. As protein: CASSTGRGGDTEAFF. Based on the CDR3 plus reference TRBV3-1 and TRBJ1-1, the full variable domain is DTAVSQTPKYLVTQMGNDKSIKCEQNLGHDTMYWYKQDSKKFLKIMFSYNNKELIINETVPNRFSPKSPDKAHLNLHINSLELGDSAVYFCASSTGRGGDTEAFFGQGTRLTVV.

The chain uses TRBV30 and TRBJ2-2; D call uncertain. Germline values: CDR1 GTSNPN, CDR2 SVGIG (reference sequence). V shed 0 bases and J shed 0 bases, with 5 bases lying between them. This CDR3 is built from 14 residues. CDR3 in amino acids: CAWSVLTNTGELFF. The CDR3 DNA reads as TGTGCCTGGAGTGTACTGACGAACACCGGGGAGCTGTTTTTT.

This clonotype showed up just a few times. V is TRBV20-1 and J is TRBJ1-5; D remains unclear. The CDR3 has 15 residues. Trimming left V 4 bases short and J 0 bases short, with 13 bases between. Germline-derived CDR1 and CDR2 are DFQATT and SNEGSKA (reference sequence). CDR3 sequence reads: CSAKAGLYSNQPQHF. CDR3 DNA sequence: TGCAGTGCTAAGGCCGGGCTCTATAGCAATCAGCCCCAGCATTTT.

This clonotype was observed a few times. CDR3 region: CASSYGQPQETQYF. The CDR3 DNA sequence: TGTGCCAGCAGCTACGGACAACCGCAAGAGACCCAGTACTTC. The rearrangement uses TRBV7-9 and TRBJ2-5; TRBD1 is a possible D gene (5 bases). V lost 4 bases, J lost 2 bases, and 11 bases lay in between. The germline V gene has CDR1 SEHNR and CDR2 FQNEAQ (reference sequence). The CDR3 has 14 residues.

A few counts support this clonotype. This chain uses TRBV7-9 with TRBJ2-7; 11 bases fit TRBD2. The V gene's germline CDR1 is SEHNR and CDR2 FQNEAQ (reference sequence). Germline trimming cut 11 bases from V and 5 bases from J; bases unmatched to any gene: 11. The length of the CDR3 is 14 residues. CDR3 DNA: TGTGCCGGTAGTGTAGCGGGGGGGATCCACGAGCAGTACTTC. Amino acid sequence: CAGSVAGGIHEQYF.

The count of this clonotype is one. The gene calls are TRBV20-1 and TRBJ2-1; D is possibly TRBD2 (6 bases). The CDR3 sequence is 13 residues long. From germline, CDR1 is DFQATT and CDR2 SNEGSKA (reference sequence). V lost 2 bases to trimming and J lost 5 bases, with 10 bases between them. CDR3 loop: CSARRVADNEQFF. The CDR3 bases are TGCAGTGCTAGAAGGGTAGCGGACAATGAGCAGTTCTTC.

V usage is TRBV18 and J usage is TRBJ2-6, with TRBD1 matching over 9 bases. CDR1 KGHSH and CDR2 LQKENI come from the germline V gene. V was clipped by 3 bases and J by 1 base; unmatched bases: 4. The CDR3 consists of 17 residues. CDR3 nucleotide sequence: TGTGCCAGCTCACCCGGGACAGGGACTTCTGGGGCCAACGTCCTGACTTTC. Translating it yields CASSPGTGTSGANVLTF.

This chain connects TRBV20-1 to TRBJ1-1; tentative D call: TRBD1 (5 bases). The CDR3 sequence is 13 residues long. In germline, CDR1 is DFQATT, CDR2 SNEGSKA (reference sequence). The V end lost 4 bases, the J end lost 2 bases, and 11 bases lay between the germline ends. The CDR3 DNA sequence: TGCAGTGCTAACGCAGGGTCTAACACTGAAGCTTTCTTT. Protein product: CSANAGSNTEAFF.

This clonotype was picked up a small number of times. V gene TRBV10-3 combines with J gene TRBJ1-3; unclear D gene. Deletions cut 8 bases from V and 3 bases from J, with 14 bases between. Germline V gene sequence: CDR1 ENHRY, CDR2 SYGVKD. The CDR3 contains 14 residues. In DNA form, the CDR3 reads TGTGCCATCGCTCAACAGTCAAATGGAAACACCATATATTTT. Residues: CAIAQQSNGNTIYF.

The chain's CDR3 is CASRPGTHSYEQYF. CDR3 bases: TGTGCCAGCAGACCAGGGACCCACTCCTACGAGCAGTACTTC. The chain employs TRBV28 and TRBJ2-7; D is tentatively TRBD1 or TRBD2 (5 bases each). The CDR3 length is 14 residues. Trimming stripped 6 bases from V and 0 bases from J, with 12 bases between. The germline V gene has CDR1 MDHEN and CDR2 SYDVKM.

In its sample, this clonotype was seen a few times. The chain is built from TRBV20-1 and TRBJ1-4; D ambiguous. This CDR3 has 17 residues. V lost 4 bases and J 8 bases, leaving 26 bases between the germline ends. Germline CDR1 reads DFQATT; CDR2 reads SNEGSKA (reference sequence). DNA for the CDR3: TGCAGTGCTAATGAAAGAATGCCGGGCCTCGGTAAAGAAAAACTGTTTTTT. Amino acid sequence: CSANERMPGLGKEKLFF.

This clonotype was found many times. J is TRBJ1-4 and V is TRBV7-9, with unresolved D. The CDR3 loop spans 14 amino acids. The V gene's germline CDR1 is SEHNR and CDR2 FQNEAQ (reference sequence). The V and J ends lost 5 bases and 0 bases respectively, with 7 bases between them. In nucleotides, the CDR3 is TGTGCCAGCAGCAGTGGAGCAACTAATGAAAAACTGTTTTTT. It is translated as CASSSGATNEKLFF.

The chain recombines TRBV6-5 with TRBJ2-2; TRBD2 matches 9 bases. V shed 2 bases, J shed 3 bases, and the junction held 4 bases outside the gene matches. The CDR3 runs 16 residues. Germline CDR1 is MNHEY and CDR2 is SVGAGI. The CDR3 is CASSYVGGRDTGELFF. For the CDR3, the DNA is TGTGCCAGCAGTTACGTGGGCGGGAGGGACACCGGGGAGCTGTTTTTT.

In its sample, this clonotype was seen a few times. The rearrangement uses TRBV6-1 and TRBJ2-5; unclear D gene. The germline V gene has CDR1 MNHNS and CDR2 SASEGT. This CDR3 has 14 residues. The V gene lost 7 bases and the J gene lost 5 bases, with 17 bases spanning the gap. The CDR3 sequence is CASTNYRIWETQYF. CDR3 sequence (DNA): TGTGCCAGCACCAACTATCGGATTTGGGAGACCCAGTACTTC.

This clonotype was counted between two and nine times. The chain carries TRBV9 and TRBJ2-1; maybe TRBD2 (5 bases). The V end lost 0 bases, the J end lost 0 bases, and 10 bases lay between the germline ends. The CDR3 runs to 16 residues. Germline assignment: CDR1 SGDLS and CDR2 YYNGEE. The CDR3 DNA is TGTGCCAGCAGCGTAGGAGCGGAAAGCTCCTACAATGAGCAGTTCTTC. Translated, it gives CASSVGAESSYNEQFF. The entire variable domain, with the rest obtained from reference TRBV9 and TRBJ2-1, is as follows: DSGVTQTPKHLITATGQRVTLRCSPRSGDLSVYWYQQSLDQGLQFLIQYYNGEERAKGNILERFSAQQFPDLHSELNLSSLELGDSALYFCASSVGAESSYNEQFFGPGTRLTVL.

The gene calls are TRBV20-1 and TRBJ2-7, with D possibly TRBD2 on 6 matching bases. V lost 6 bases, J lost 0 bases, and 12 bases lay in between. The CDR3 loop spans 13 amino acids. Per the germline V gene, CDR1 is DFQATT and CDR2 is SNEGSKA (reference sequence). This CDR3 is CSARDSFSYEQYF. DNA of the CDR3: TGCAGTGCCCGGGACTCTTTCTCCTACGAGCAGTACTTC.

This clonotype was seen many times. The V and J genes are TRBV7-9 and TRBJ1-2, with D tentatively TRBD1 (6 bases). Germline V CDR1 and CDR2: SEHNR, FQNEAQ (reference sequence). Between the trimmed V and J ends, which lost 0 bases and 8 bases, there was a span of 7 bases. The CDR3 sequence is 12 residues long. The CDR3 loop is CASSLAGAGYTF. The CDR3 DNA reads as TGTGCCAGCAGCTTAGCGGGGGCAGGCTACACCTTC.

In this sample, this clonotype turned up a few times. The CDR3 reads CASSPSSDTQYF. The CDR3 DNA follows: TGCGCCAGCAGCCCCTCCTCCGATACGCAGTATTTT. This chain links TRBV5-1 with TRBJ2-3; D remains ambiguous. Trimming shortened V by 4 bases and J by 6 bases, and 9 bases separated the two germline ends. Germline values: CDR1 SGHRS, CDR2 YFSETQ. The length of the CDR3 is 12 residues.

The chain carries TRBV6-2 or TRBV6-3 and TRBJ2-7; possibly TRBD1 or TRBD2 for D (5 bases each). The CDR3 contains 14 residues. Deletions cut 3 bases from V and 2 bases from J, with 11 bases between. Germline V lookup: CDR1 MNHEY, CDR2 SVGEGT. Here the CDR3 DNA reads TGTGCCAGCAGTTATCGGGACGGAGCCTACGAGCAGTACTTC. As protein: CASSYRDGAYEQYF.

The chain combines TRBV4-1 with TRBJ2-1, with 9 nucleotides matching TRBD1. This CDR3 region has 17 residues. CDR1 is MGHRA and CDR2 is YSYEKL in the germline V gene. Unmatched junction bases numbered 12, after V lost 3 bases and J lost 6 bases. The CDR3 sequence is CASSQDPWTGEGNEQFF. DNA for the CDR3: TGCGCCAGCAGCCAGGATCCATGGACAGGGGAGGGCAATGAGCAGTTCTTC.

The sample holds a few counts of this clonotype. This CDR3 reads CASSTGTGNYGYTF. The CDR3 nucleotides are TGTGCCAGCAGTACCGGGACCGGAAACTATGGCTACACCTTC. The genes are TRBV6-1 and TRBJ1-2, with D tentatively TRBD1 (5 bases). This CDR3 is built from 14 residues. Per germline, CDR1 MNHNS and CDR2 SASEGT. V lost 5 bases, J lost 2 bases, and 12 bases lay in between.

The chain links TRBV20-1 to TRBJ1-4; weak D call: TRBD1 (6 bases). Germline V lookup: CDR1 DFQATT, CDR2 SNEGSKA (reference sequence). Trimming stripped 6 bases from V and 4 bases from J, with 9 bases between. The CDR3 is made up of 12 amino acids. The CDR3 protein is CSAGQNNEKLFF. The CDR3 DNA is TGCAGTGCCGGACAGAATAATGAAAAACTGTTTTTT.

This chain joins TRBV28 and TRBJ1-2, with TRBD1 as a possible D gene (6 bases). From germline, CDR1 is MDHEN and CDR2 SYDVKM. This CDR3 is 14 amino acids long. V was cut by 3 bases and J by 4 bases, with 12 bases left in between. The DNA of the CDR3 is TGTGCCAGCAGTTTGGGACGGACAGTCTATGGCTACACCTTC. Protein sequence: CASSLGRTVYGYTF.

The chain recombines TRBV29-1 with TRBJ2-3; a weak D match, TRBD2 (6 bases). Trimming stripped 7 bases from V and 2 bases from J, with 10 bases between. The CDR3 loop spans 12 amino acids. The germline V gene encodes CDR1 SQVTM and CDR2 ANQGSEA. The CDR3 region has the DNA TGCAGCGGGGAGGAAAACACAGATACGCAGTATTTT. This translates into CSGEENTDTQYF.

This clonotype was recorded a few times. The chain uses TRBV12-3 or TRBV12-4 and TRBJ1-2, with 8 bases fitting TRBD1. Trimming took 5 bases from V and 7 from J; bases not matched to a gene: 15. CDR3 length: 16 amino acids. The CDR3 reads CASSQRTGSGLSGYTF. Here the CDR3 DNA reads TGTGCCAGCAGTCAGCGGACAGGGTCGGGCCTAAGTGGCTACACCTTC.

The chain joins TRBV6-5 to TRBJ1-1; a possible D gene is TRBD1 (6 bases). Per the germline V gene, CDR1 is MNHEY and CDR2 is SVGAGI. V was trimmed by 2 bases and J by 1 base, leaving 8 bases between them. The CDR3 loop spans 14 amino acids. CDR3 protein: CASSYATGNTEAFF. CDR3 sequence (DNA): TGTGCCAGCAGTTACGCGACAGGGAACACTGAAGCTTTCTTT.

This clonotype was recorded many times. The rearrangement uses TRBV5-1 and TRBJ1-4; no definite D call. V dropped 4 bases and J dropped 8 bases, with 18 bases sitting between them. This CDR3 has 15 residues. Germline CDR1 reads SGHRS; CDR2 reads YFSETQ. The CDR3 reads CASSPTRRSGEKLFF. In DNA form, the CDR3 reads TGCGCCAGCAGCCCAACGAGGAGGAGCGGAGAAAAACTGTTTTTT. Complete variable domain (other parts from reference TRBV5-1 and TRBJ1-4): KAGVTQTPRYLIKTRGQQVTLSCSPISGHRSVSWYQQTPGQGLQFLFEYFSETQRNKGNFPGRFSGRQFSNSRSEMNVSTLELGDSALYLCASSPTRRSGEKLFFGSGTQLSVL.

The chain is built from TRBV28 and TRBJ1-4, with D tentatively TRBD1 (6 bases). This CDR3 has 14 amino acids. Germline CDR1 MDHEN, CDR2 SYDVKM. Trimming shortened V by 1 base and J by 7 bases, and 10 bases separated the two germline ends. The CDR3 is CASSLYGGLEKLFF. CDR3 DNA: TGTGCCAGCAGTTTATATGGGGGGCTTGAAAAACTGTTTTTT.

The chain uses TRBV7-2 and TRBJ1-3; D uncertain. Looked up from germline, CDR1 is SGHTA and CDR2 is FQGNSA. The CDR3 is made up of 16 amino acids. V shed 2 bases and J shed 2 bases, with 13 bases lying between them. As DNA, the CDR3 is TGTGCCAGCAGCTTAAATCTTCGTCCGCCTGGAAACACCATATATTTT. The encoded protein is CASSLNLRPPGNTIYF.